The 32 T cell receptor beta chains given below trace back to one sample, sequenced in a study of lymphopenia after photon versus proton radiotherapy. Only in-frame clones appear in the TCRdb table, and some are missing; sequencing was by immunoSEQ multiplex PCR. The sample has 68,000 or so clones; roughly 93% are singletons. The specimen comprised peripheral blood, sampled from a patient treated with photon-based radiotherapy. The receptors here all came from a woman aged 70-85 years with pancreatic cancer.

This clone has just a few counts. The chain recombines TRBV7-9 with TRBJ2-7; D not resolved. Germline assignment: CDR1 SEHNR and CDR2 FQNEAQ (reference sequence). V dropped 3 bases and J dropped 6 bases, with 18 bases sitting between them. The CDR3 length is 15 residues. The CDR3 DNA reads as TGTGCCAGCAGCTTCCAAAAACCGGCCATTACCGAGCAGTACTTC. Translating gives CASSFQKPAITEQYF.

The chain joins TRBV19 to TRBJ1-1, with D possibly matching TRBD1 (5 bases). Trimming took 1 base from V and 6 from J, leaving 9 bases between them. Germline V gene data show CDR1 as LNHDA and CDR2 as SQIVND (reference sequence). The length of the CDR3 is 13 residues. DNA of the CDR3: TGTGCCAGTAGTATAGCCCCCAGGGCTGAAGCTTTCTTT. Protein sequence: CASSIAPRAEAFF.

The V gene is TRBV6-4, the J gene TRBJ2-1, with TRBD2 matching over 11 bases. Germline assignment: CDR1 MRHNA and CDR2 SNTAGT. CDR3 length: 17 residues. J was trimmed by 10 bases and V by 4 bases; bases with no gene match: 15. The CDR3 sequence is CASSASTSGITYWEQFF. CDR3 nucleotides: TGTGCCAGCAGTGCCTCGACTAGCGGGATAACCTACTGGGAGCAGTTCTTC.

The DNA of the CDR3 is TGTGCCAGCAATGGGTCTAGCGGGTCCTACAATGAGCAGTTCTTC. Residues: CASNGSSGSYNEQFF. The chain has TRBV21-1 and TRBJ2-1; the table assigns TRBD2, which was not confirmed against the DNA. TRBV21-1 is labeled a pseudogene. CDR3 length: 15 residues.

The chain links TRBV28 to TRBJ1-2; D may be TRBD1 (5 bases). The CDR3 covers 14 residues. V lost 7 bases to trimming and J lost 8 bases, with 20 bases between them. Germline V gene lookup returns CDR1 MDHEN and CDR2 SYDVKM. In DNA form, the CDR3 reads TGTGCCAGCACTCCTCAGCTCGACTGGGGGGGCTACACCTTC. It encodes CASTPQLDWGGYTF.

J is TRBJ1-5 and V is TRBV28, with 11 positions matching TRBD1. Trimming cost V 4 bases and J 5 bases; bases outside gene matches: 10. The CDR3 covers 17 residues. The germline V gene encodes CDR1 MDHEN and CDR2 SYDVKM. The CDR3 reads CASSSGQGARKYQPQHF. In DNA form, the CDR3 reads TGTGCCAGCAGTTCAGGACAGGGGGCGAGGAAGTATCAGCCCCAGCATTTT.

CDR3 bases: TGTGCCAGCAGCGGGGTATGGGGGGCATACTTC. It codes for CASSGVWGAYF. The V call is TRBV5-8, the J call TRBJ2-4; perhaps D is TRBD1 or TRBD2 (6 bases each). The CDR3 is made up of 11 amino acids. Germline CDR1 reads SGHTS; CDR2 reads YDEGEE. The ends were cut back, 4 bases at V and 16 bases at J, with 15 bases in the middle.

This chain links TRBV7-8 with TRBJ2-2, with 12 bases aligning to TRBD2. Per germline, CDR1 SGHVS and CDR2 FQNEAQ. The V and J ends lost 4 bases and 4 bases, in that order; junction bases with no gene match: 19. The CDR3 covers 21 residues. The CDR3 protein is CASSSYSQTSGSVRGTGELFF. The CDR3 nucleotides are TGTGCCAGCAGCTCGTACTCACAGACTAGCGGGAGTGTTCGTGGCACCGGGGAGCTGTTTTTT.

The genes are TRBV14 and TRBJ1-2; 8 bases match TRBD1. This CDR3 is 12 amino acids long. The V gene's germline CDR1 is SGHDN and CDR2 FVKESK. V dropped 6 bases and J dropped 7; count of bases not matched to a gene: 4. This CDR3 is CASSAGGFGYTF. In DNA, the CDR3 is TGTGCCAGCAGTGCAGGGGGCTTTGGCTACACCTTC.

This chain joins TRBV14 and TRBJ1-2, with D perhaps TRBD1 (5 bases). Trimming took off 4 bases at V and 8 bases at J, with 17 bases between the two ends. Germline values: CDR1 SGHDN, CDR2 FVKESK. The CDR3 has 14 amino acids. The CDR3: CASSPLGGAGGYTF. The DNA for the CDR3 is TGTGCCAGCAGCCCCCTGGGGGGTGCCGGGGGCTACACCTTC.

Only one count was recorded for this clone. The chain carries TRBV19 and TRBJ2-3, with D tentatively TRBD1 (6 bases). This CDR3 is 12 amino acids long. V lost 6 bases to trimming and J lost 4 bases, with 8 bases between them. Germline assignment: CDR1 LNHDA and CDR2 SQIVND (reference sequence). The CDR3 coding sequence is TGTGCCAGTAGGGGGGCGGCAGATACGCAGTATTTT. Its protein is CASRGAADTQYF.

The chain links TRBV19 to TRBJ2-3; no clear D. Germline V gives CDR1 LNHDA, CDR2 SQIVND (reference sequence). The V end was cut by 3 bases, the J end by 0 bases, with 7 bases between. The CDR3 sequence is 14 residues long. The CDR3 DNA reads TGTGCCAGTAGTATTGGGCTAAGCACAGATACGCAGTATTTT. Translating gives CASSIGLSTDTQYF.

The sample holds a few counts of this clone. The rearrangement joins TRBV19 to TRBJ2-3, with D possibly being TRBD1 (6 bases). In germline, CDR1 is LNHDA, CDR2 SQIVND (reference sequence). The CDR3 loop spans 15 amino acids. Trimming pared 4 bases from V and 0 bases from J, leaving 11 bases between. CDR3 sequence reads: CASSNRQVSTDTQYF. The CDR3 DNA is TGTGCCAGTAGTAATCGACAGGTTAGCACAGATACGCAGTATTTT.

This clone was observed once. The CDR3, as DNA: TGTGCCAGCAGCTTCCAGGGACTAGCAATCAATGAGCAGTTCTTC. Its protein is CASSFQGLAINEQFF. This chain uses TRBV7-2 with TRBJ2-1; 9 bases are a match to TRBD2. CDR1 SGHTA and CDR2 FQGNSA come from the germline V gene. V lost 3 bases and J lost 6; bases outside the gene matches: 6. This CDR3 spans 15 amino acids.

The J gene is TRBJ2-1, the V gene TRBV7-2; D is ambiguous. The CDR3 sequence is 16 residues long. Trimming stripped 5 bases from V and 0 bases from J, with 14 bases between. Germline assignment: CDR1 SGHTA and CDR2 FQGNSA. CDR3 region: CASSQWVRSSYNEQFF. The CDR3 DNA reads as TGTGCCAGCAGCCAGTGGGTCCGGAGCTCCTACAATGAGCAGTTCTTC.

The chain uses TRBV28 and TRBJ2-7, with 9 bases matching TRBD2. There are 15 residues in the CDR3. The ends lost 6 bases at V and 3 bases at J; junction bases unmatched: 9. Germline lookup yields CDR1 MDHEN and CDR2 SYDVKM. CDR3 nucleotides: TGTGCCAGCAGCCCTTATAGCGGGAGTAGCTACGAGCAGTACTTC. Its protein product is CASSPYSGSSYEQYF.

The chain is built from TRBV6-5 and TRBJ2-2, with D possibly TRBD1 on 6 matching bases. Trimming removed 7 bases from V and 6 bases from J, with 18 bases in between. This CDR3 has 15 amino acids. Germline V gene sequence: CDR1 MNHEY, CDR2 SVGAGI. The DNA for the CDR3 is TGTGCCAGCACCCCGGACAGTCGGCGGGCCGGGGAGCTGTTTTTT. It yields the protein CASTPDSRRAGELFF.

The chain couples TRBV7-3 to TRBJ2-5; 7 bases match TRBD2. The junction had 10 bases not matched to a gene; V was cut back by 5 bases and J by 4 bases. Germline lookup yields CDR1 SGHTA and CDR2 FQGTGA. The CDR3 has 15 residues. CDR3 sequence reads: CASSPEAGALETQYF. The CDR3 DNA sequence: TGTGCCAGCAGCCCCGAGGCGGGAGCGCTAGAGACCCAGTACTTC. Combining the CDR3 with reference TRBV7-3 and TRBJ2-5 gives the whole variable domain GAGVSQTPSNKVTEKGKYVELRCDPISGHTALYWYRQSLGQGPEFLIYFQGTGAADDSGLPNDRFFAVRPEGSVSTLKIQRTERGDSAVYLCASSPEAGALETQYFGPGTRLLVL.

The chain combines TRBV4-2 with TRBJ2-7, with D uncertain. Germline CDR1 reads LGHNA; CDR2 reads YNFKEQ. V lost 0 bases to trimming and J lost 0 bases, with 6 bases between them. The CDR3 covers 14 residues. The CDR3 loop reads CASSQEGTSYEQYF. The CDR3 DNA sequence: TGTGCCAGCAGCCAAGAAGGAACCTCCTACGAGCAGTACTTC.

This clone has only one observation. This chain uses TRBV7-3 with TRBJ2-1, with D tentatively TRBD1 (6 bases). This CDR3 spans 13 amino acids. Germline CDR1 and CDR2: SGHTA and FQGTGA. Trimming took off 5 bases at V and 9 bases at J, with 14 bases between the two ends. The CDR3 bases are TGTGCCAGCAGCCTTAAGAGGGGGACTGAGCAGTTCTTC. It is translated as CASSLKRGTEQFF.

This chain joins TRBV7-2 and TRBJ2-6; no clear D gene. Germline CDR1 is SGHTA and CDR2 is FQGNSA. The CDR3 has 17 amino acids. With 1 base removed from V and 0 bases from J, the gap between germline ends came to 10 bases. The CDR3 sequence is CASSLVVRSSGANVLTF. For the CDR3, the DNA is TGTGCCAGCAGCTTAGTTGTTCGCAGCTCTGGGGCCAACGTCCTGACTTTC.

The J gene is TRBJ1-5, the V gene TRBV4-1, with D perhaps TRBD1 (5 bases). The germline CDR1 and CDR2 sequences are MGHRA and YSYEKL. Trimming left V 0 bases short and J 2 bases short, with 14 bases between. The CDR3 extends over 17 amino acids. DNA for the CDR3: TGCGCCAGCAGCCAAGACTTGGGGCAGGGCCGCAATCAGCCCCAGCATTTT. This translates into CASSQDLGQGRNQPQHF.

The chain has TRBV7-2 and TRBJ2-3; 7 positions match TRBD2. Germline CDR1 reads SGHTA; CDR2 reads FQGNSA. Germline trimming cut 5 bases from V and 2 bases from J; bases unmatched to any gene: 4. CDR3 length equals 14 residues. For the CDR3, the DNA is TGTGCCAGCAGCCCAGCGGGAAACACAGATACGCAGTATTTT. Its translation is CASSPAGNTDTQYF.

The chain uses TRBV5-1 and TRBJ1-1; D is unclear. This CDR3 contains 20 residues. Germline V gene data show CDR1 as SGHRS and CDR2 as YFSETQ. V lost 2 bases to trimming and J lost 1 base, with 27 bases between them. CDR3 region: CASSFIPVTSDGNPNTEAFF. The CDR3 region has the DNA TGCGCCAGCAGCTTTATTCCCGTCACATCGGACGGCAACCCGAACACTGAAGCTTTCTTT.

As regards this clone: This specimen includes other DNA sequences encoding the same CDR3. The chain joins TRBV7-2 to TRBJ1-4, with D hard to call. V gave up 3 bases and J gave up 3 bases, with 8 bases separating them. This CDR3 is built from 14 residues. Germline V lookup: CDR1 SGHTA, CDR2 FQGNSA. CDR3 loop: CASSLTGSNEKLFF. For the CDR3, the DNA is TGTGCCAGCAGCTTGACGGGGTCTAATGAAAAACTGTTTTTT.

J is TRBJ1-2 and V is TRBV11-2; D is undetermined. Between the trimmed V and J ends, which lost 5 bases and 3 bases, there was a span of 13 bases. Germline V CDR1 and CDR2: SGHAT, FQNNGV. The CDR3 has 14 residues. CDR3 sequence: CASSPARFDYGYTF. DNA of the CDR3: TGTGCCAGCAGCCCCGCCAGGTTTGACTATGGCTACACCTTC.

This chain joins TRBV6-1 and TRBJ1-2; possibly TRBD1 for D (5 bases). CDR1 is MNHNS, CDR2 SASEGT, per germline. V was trimmed by 2 bases and J by 2 bases, leaving 18 bases between them. The CDR3 loop spans 17 amino acids. CDR3 bases: TGTGCCAGCAGTGAAAGGGGAGCGGGTACCTTAAACTATGGCTACACCTTC. Its translation is CASSERGAGTLNYGYTF.

The CDR3, as DNA: TGTGCCAGCAGCCCCCTAATTTCGACTAGCGGGAGCACAGATACGCAGTATTTT. Translating gives CASSPLISTSGSTDTQYF. The chain combines TRBV9 with TRBJ2-3; 10 bases align to TRBD2. The CDR3 has 18 residues. The germline V gene encodes CDR1 SGDLS and CDR2 YYNGEE. V was clipped by 4 bases and J by 0 bases; unmatched bases: 11.

This chain joins TRBV5-1 and TRBJ2-6; D is unclear. V dropped 3 bases and J dropped 0 bases, with 7 bases sitting between them. CDR1 is SGHRS and CDR2 is YFSETQ in the germline V gene. This CDR3 contains 15 residues. This chain's CDR3 is CASSSQLSGANVLTF. CDR3 sequence (DNA): TGCGCCAGCAGCTCCCAACTCTCTGGGGCCAACGTCCTGACTTTC.

The rearrangement uses TRBV7-2 and TRBJ1-2, with TRBD1 matching over 9 bases. In germline, CDR1 is SGHTA, CDR2 FQGNSA. This CDR3 has 14 residues. V trimming: 5 bases; J trimming: 5 bases; junction bases outside the gene matches: 6. The CDR3 DNA is TGTGCCAGCAGCCCCTCGGGACAGGGATATGGCTACACCTTC. Translating it yields CASSPSGQGYGYTF. The complete variable domain, with remaining parts taken from reference TRBV7-2 and TRBJ1-2, reads GAGVSQSPSNKVTEKGKDVELRCDPISGHTALYWYRQSLGQGLEFLIYFQGNSAPDKSGLPSDRFSAERTGGSVSTLTIQRTQQEDSAVYLCASSPSGQGYGYTFGSGTRLTVV.

The CDR3 bases are TGTGCCAGCACCTTGAATTGGGGTGGTGGCTACACCTTC. Its protein product is CASTLNWGGGYTF. This chain connects TRBV7-2 to TRBJ1-2; no firm D call. CDR1 is SGHTA and CDR2 is FQGNSA in the germline V gene. The CDR3 length is 13 residues. V lost 7 bases to trimming and J lost 7 bases, with 16 bases between them.

The chain recombines TRBV12-5 with TRBJ1-1; 8 bases are shared with TRBD1. The CDR3 extends over 16 amino acids. The junction had 11 bases not matched to a gene; V was cut back by 3 bases and J by 5 bases. The V gene's germline CDR1 is LGHNT and CDR2 FRNRAP. The CDR3 coding sequence is TGTGCTAGTGGTTTCCACAAGGACAGGGAGGTTACTGAAGCTTTCTTT. This codes for CASGFHKDREVTEAFF.